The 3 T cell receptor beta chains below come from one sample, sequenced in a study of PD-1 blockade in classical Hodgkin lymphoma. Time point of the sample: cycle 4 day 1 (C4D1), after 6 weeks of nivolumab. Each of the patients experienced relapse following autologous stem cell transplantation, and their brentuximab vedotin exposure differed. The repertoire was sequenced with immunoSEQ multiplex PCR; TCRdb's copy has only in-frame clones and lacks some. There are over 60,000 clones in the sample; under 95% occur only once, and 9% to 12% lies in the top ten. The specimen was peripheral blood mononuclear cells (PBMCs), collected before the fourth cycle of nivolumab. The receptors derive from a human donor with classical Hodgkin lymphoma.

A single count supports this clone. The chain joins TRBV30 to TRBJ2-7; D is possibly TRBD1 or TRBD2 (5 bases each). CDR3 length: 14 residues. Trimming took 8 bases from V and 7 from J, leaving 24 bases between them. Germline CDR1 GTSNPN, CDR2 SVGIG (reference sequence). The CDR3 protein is CAGGAWSASGEQYF. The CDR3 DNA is TGTGCCGGGGGAGCGTGGAGCGCGTCGGGAGAGCAGTACTTC.

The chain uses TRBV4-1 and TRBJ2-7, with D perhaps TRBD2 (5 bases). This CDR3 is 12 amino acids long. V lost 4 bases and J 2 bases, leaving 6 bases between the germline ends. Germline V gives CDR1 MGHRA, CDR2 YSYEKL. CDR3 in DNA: TGCGCCAGCAGCCGAGGGACCTACGAGCAGTACTTC. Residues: CASSRGTYEQYF.

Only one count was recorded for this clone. In DNA, the CDR3 is TGTGCAAGTCGCTTTAGAGGAACACGCACAGATACGCAGTATTTT. This encodes CASRFRGTRTDTQYF. J is TRBJ2-3 and V is TRBV12-2; no DNA check was done on the table's D call, TRBD2. TRBV12-2 is assigned pseudogene status. This CDR3 is 15 amino acids long.